The entry below describes one T cell receptor beta chain. Antigen specificity is unknown. TCRdb ran MiXCR on the 5' RACE reads and lists one entry per CDR3 protein. The sample includes 510,000 or so distinct CDR3 sequences, approximately 14% of them seen just once. Healthy Caucasians alone served as donors. The entry originates in a study of identical twins. Study outcomes and limitations: Models predicted less out-of-frame TCR alpha sharing in monozygotic twins than was found. Because invariant MAIT and iNKT cells could be present, zero-insertion analyses could be partly confounded. Abundant beta clonotypes from cord blood bore fewer insertions; memory repertoires lacked this pattern.

Trimming pared 0 bases from V and 7 bases from J, leaving 14 bases between. The CDR3 sequence is 15 residues long. Looked up from germline, CDR1 is SGDLS and CDR2 is YYNGEE. The data also belong to a second study, concerning yellow fever vaccine responses in identical twins.

The TCR was taken from a woman between 18 and 29 years old in good health. Material for sequencing was CD4+ T cells sorted from blood. V and J are TRBV9 and TRBJ2-1, with a tentative D call TRBD2 (5 bases). CDR3 bases: TGTGCCAGCAGCGTAGGGAAGGGAGAAAAAAATGAGCAGTTCTTC. Encoded protein: CASSVGKGEKNEQFF.